These 32 T cell receptor beta chains were sequenced from one sample in a study of human T cells and chemical hapten exposure. Time point here: pre-sensitization, week 0. Sample treatment: therapeutic diphenylcyclopropenone sensitization with weekly scalp DPC. Each CDR3 protein gets one entry after TCRdb re-called the RACE reads with MiXCR. The sample comprises 380,000 or so distinct CDR3 sequences, around 5% of which are singletons, and about 7.7% rests with the top ten. Specimen: whole blood, collected in connection with sensitization to the hapten diphenylcyclopropenone (DPC). All receptors come from a woman between 18 and 30 years old with alopecia areata. Some clones in this sample may be carry-over from other donors' samples.

This clonotype was detected ten times or more. The chain is built from TRBV7-2 and TRBJ2-3; D is uncertain. With 6 bases removed from V and 2 bases from J, the gap between germline ends came to 3 bases. The CDR3 sequence is 11 residues long. Germline values: CDR1 SGHTA, CDR2 FQGNSA. The CDR3 DNA is TGTGCCAGCAGTTCCACAGATACGCAGTATTTT. It codes for CASSSTDTQYF.

The rearrangement links TRBV7-9 to TRBJ2-7, with D possibly TRBD1 on 6 matching bases. Germline lookup yields CDR1 SEHNR and CDR2 FQNEAQ (reference sequence). The CDR3 has 16 residues. Between the trimmed V and J ends, which lost 5 bases and 2 bases, there was a span of 19 bases. The CDR3 region is CASSHSPGQKTYEQYF. Here the CDR3 DNA reads TGTGCCAGCAGCCATAGCCCCGGACAGAAGACCTACGAGCAGTACTTC.

Many counts were recorded for this clonotype. The chain joins TRBV4-3 to TRBJ2-3; TRBD2 matches at 8 bases. CDR3 length: 15 residues. J lost 10 bases, V lost 2 bases, and 11 bases had no gene match. Germline values: CDR1 LGHNA, CDR2 YSLEER. In nucleotides, the CDR3 is TGCGCCAGCAGCCAACGCAGCGGGGGCTTGTCCCCGCAGTATTTT. This gives the protein CASSQRSGGLSPQYF.

This clonotype turned up a few times. The chain couples TRBV5-1 to TRBJ2-3, with 10 bases that match TRBD2. This CDR3 is built from 18 residues. Per germline, CDR1 SGHRS and CDR2 YFSETQ. V gave up 0 bases and J gave up 0 bases; unmatched junction bases: 7. The CDR3 bases are TGCGCCAGCAGCTTGGCCCTAGCGGGGGATACCAGCACAGATACGCAGTATTTT. Translating gives CASSLALAGDTSTDTQYF.

This clonotype turned up a few times. The chain has TRBV2 and TRBJ2-5, with a weak D call TRBD1 (5 bases). The CDR3 loop spans 14 amino acids. The V end was cut by 2 bases, the J end by 1 base, with 8 bases between. The germline CDR1 and CDR2 sequences are SNHLY and FYNNEI. The DNA for the CDR3 is TGTGCCAGCAGTGAACGCAGGGCCCAAGAGACCCAGTACTTC. Amino acid sequence: CASSERRAQETQYF.

A few counts support this clonotype. The V gene is TRBV6-5, the J gene TRBJ1-1, with D maybe TRBD1 (6 bases). V lost 0 bases, J lost 6 bases, and 11 bases lay in between. CDR3 length equals 14 residues. Germline values: CDR1 MNHEY, CDR2 SVGAGI. The CDR3 DNA reads TGTGCCAGCAGTTACTCTTCAGGGGAAGCTGAAGCTTTCTTT. Translated: CASSYSSGEAEAFF.

The chain has TRBV20-1 and TRBJ2-3; D might be TRBD1 or TRBD2, each matching 5 bases. Trimming stripped 6 bases from V and 1 base from J, with 17 bases between. This CDR3 has 15 residues. In germline, CDR1 is DFQATT, CDR2 SNEGSKA (reference sequence). As DNA, the CDR3 is TGCAGTGCACCGGGGCTAGTGTCCGGCACAGATACGCAGTATTTT. This sequence encodes CSAPGLVSGTDTQYF.

This clonotype was detected many times. The CDR3 sequence is CSMGLAGSRETQYF. The CDR3 region has the DNA TGCAGCATGGGACTGGCCGGTAGTAGAGAGACCCAGTACTTC. The genes are TRBV29-1 and TRBJ2-5; the D gene is possibly TRBD2 (6 bases). V lost 8 bases and J 4 bases, leaving 20 bases between the germline ends. CDR1 SQVTM and CDR2 ANQGSEA come from the germline V gene. The CDR3 contains 14 residues.

This clonotype was detected many times. CDR3 loop: CASSQESGRINSPLHF. CDR3 nucleotides: TGTGCCAGCAGCCAAGAATCAGGTCGGATCAATTCACCCCTCCACTTT. V is TRBV3-1 and J is TRBJ1-6; D unresolved. The germline V gene has CDR1 LGHDT and CDR2 YNNKEL (reference sequence). The V end was cut by 0 bases, the J end by 7 bases, with 13 bases between. The CDR3 consists of 16 residues.

This clonotype was counted ten times or more. The gene calls are TRBV7-8 and TRBJ1-4; possible D gene TRBD1, 5 bases. Germline V gives CDR1 SGHVS, CDR2 FQNEAQ. Trimming pared 5 bases from V and 5 bases from J, leaving 15 bases between. The CDR3 is 15 amino acids. The chain's CDR3 is CASSRDGLGNEKLFF. The CDR3 DNA reads as TGTGCCAGCAGCCGGGACGGCCTTGGGAATGAAAAACTGTTTTTT.

The V gene is TRBV7-9, the J gene TRBJ2-1; maybe TRBD2 (6 bases). The length of the CDR3 is 16 residues. Germline V gene lookup returns CDR1 SEHNR and CDR2 FQNEAQ (reference sequence). V was trimmed by 8 bases and J by 1 base, leaving 18 bases between them. The CDR3 DNA reads TGTGCCAGCTCCGTTTGGGCGGGGTCTTCCTACAATGAGCAGTTCTTC. Translating it yields CASSVWAGSSYNEQFF.

There are many counts of this clonotype. This chain connects TRBV6-5 to TRBJ2-2; D is unclear. Trimming shortened V by 0 bases and J by 6 bases, and 5 bases separated the two germline ends. Per germline, CDR1 MNHEY and CDR2 SVGAGI. The CDR3 covers 13 residues. The CDR3 region has the DNA TGTGCCAGCAGTTACTCCTTCTCCGGGGAGCTGTTTTTT. Translation: CASSYSFSGELFF.

This clonotype was counted at least ten times. The rearrangement uses TRBV9 and TRBJ2-7, with 8 bases that match TRBD1. The germline V gene has CDR1 SGDLS and CDR2 YYNGEE. Germline trimming cut 4 bases from V and 2 bases from J; bases unmatched to any gene: 2. The CDR3 is 13 residues long. CDR3 nucleotide sequence: TGTGCCAGCAGCCCGACAGGGGCCTACGAGCAGTACTTC. It encodes CASSPTGAYEQYF. Full variable domain (missing parts from reference TRBV9 and TRBJ2-7): DSGVTQTPKHLITATGQRVTLRCSPRSGDLSVYWYQQSLDQGLQFLIQYYNGEERAKGNILERFSAQQFPDLHSELNLSSLELGDSALYFCASSPTGAYEQYFGPGTRLTVT.

This clonotype was seen a few times. The rearrangement links TRBV21-1 to TRBJ1-5; the DNA was not compared with TRBD1, the D call given in the table. TRBV21-1 constitutes a pseudogene. There are 14 residues in the CDR3. CDR3 protein: CASSERQGNQPQHF. CDR3 in DNA: TGTGCCAGCAGCGAAAGACAGGGAAATCAGCCCCAGCATTTT.

CDR3 sequence (DNA): TGTGCCAGCAGTCCTCCGGGGGTCCTCCGCGACGAGCAGTACTTC. Its translation: CASSPPGVLRDEQYF. The chain has TRBV28 and TRBJ2-7; weak D call: TRBD2 (6 bases). CDR3 size: 15 residues. The V gene's germline CDR1 is MDHEN and CDR2 SYDVKM. The V and J ends lost 5 bases and 5 bases respectively, with 19 bases between them.

In the case of this clonotype: This could be a read error, since a much larger clone is one nucleotide away. The rearrangement links TRBV6-1 to TRBJ1-5; 7 bases map to TRBD1. From germline, CDR1 is MNHNS and CDR2 SASEGT. The CDR3 consists of 13 residues. The CDR3 DNA sequence: TGTGCCAACAGCCAGGGGGGGAATCAGCCCCATCATTTT. Encoded protein: CANSQGGNQPHHF.

This clonotype was detected many times. In DNA form, the CDR3 reads TGTGCCGCAGGCTGGGAGACCCAGTACTTC. The encoded protein is CAAGWETQYF. The V and J genes are TRBV6-2 or TRBV6-3 and TRBJ2-5, with D uncertain. The V gene's germline CDR1 is MNHEY and CDR2 SVGEGT. The CDR3 runs 10 residues. Trimming shortened V by 11 bases and J by 5 bases, and 9 bases separated the two germline ends.

This clonotype was observed at least ten times. The chain is built from TRBV14 and TRBJ1-4; possible D gene TRBD1, 6 bases. This CDR3 has 13 residues. The germline V and J ends were trimmed by 5 bases and 6 bases, with 10 bases remaining between them. The germline CDR1 and CDR2 sequences are SGHDN and FVKESK. The CDR3 reads CASSNRVYEKLFF. The CDR3 coding sequence is TGTGCCAGCAGCAACAGGGTTTATGAAAAACTGTTTTTT.

This clonotype appeared many times. This chain joins TRBV7-2 and TRBJ2-1; no firm D call. Trimming removed 0 bases from V and 8 bases from J, with 2 bases in between. The CDR3 is 11 residues long. From germline, CDR1 is SGHTA and CDR2 FQGNSA. CDR3 protein: CASSLADEQFF. The CDR3 DNA reads TGTGCCAGCAGCTTAGCCGATGAGCAGTTCTTC.

This clonotype showed up many times. The chain carries TRBV6-2 or TRBV6-3 and TRBJ2-6; D gene unclear. Trimming took 0 bases from V and 0 from J, leaving 3 bases between them. The CDR3 length is 15 residues. The V gene's germline CDR1 is MNHEY and CDR2 SVGEGT. This chain's CDR3 is CASSYSASGANVLTF. The DNA of the CDR3 is TGTGCCAGCAGTTACTCGGCCTCTGGGGCCAACGTCCTGACTTTC.

The chain employs TRBV27 and TRBJ2-7; D is unresolved. CDR3 length: 8 amino acids. V lost 1 base and J lost 12, with 1 base in between. The germline V gene encodes CDR1 MNHEY and CDR2 SMNVEV (reference sequence). The CDR3 region is CASSLWYF. The CDR3 region has the DNA TGTGCCAGCAGTTTATGGTACTTC.

This clonotype turned up a few times. The V gene is TRBV7-3, the J gene TRBJ2-7, with 7 bases that match TRBD2. The CDR3 has 15 amino acids. Per germline, CDR1 SGHTA and CDR2 FQGTGA. V lost 2 bases and J lost 2; bases outside the gene matches: 6. CDR3: CASSLAPGGTYEQYF. CDR3 nucleotide sequence: TGTGCCAGCAGCTTAGCCCCGGGGGGAACCTACGAGCAGTACTTC.

The chain carries TRBV12-3 or TRBV12-4 and TRBJ2-7; D not certain. Trimming stripped 6 bases from V and 0 bases from J, with 15 bases between. The CDR3 has 15 amino acids. CDR3 in amino acids: CASSRPLGSSYEQYF. CDR3 DNA: TGTGCCAGCAGCCGCCCTCTTGGTAGCTCCTACGAGCAGTACTTC.

This clonotype was observed at least ten times. The chain combines TRBV29-1 with TRBJ2-2, with 8 bases aligning to TRBD1. V dropped 6 bases and J dropped 3; count of bases not matched to a gene: 9. Germline CDR1 and CDR2: SQVTM and ANQGSEA. There are 15 residues in the CDR3. In DNA form, the CDR3 reads TGCAGCGTGCGACCCGGACAGGGCGACACCGGGGAGCTGTTTTTT. Its protein is CSVRPGQGDTGELFF.

This clonotype was observed many times. V usage is TRBV5-6 and J usage is TRBJ1-2, with TRBD1 identical over 9 bases. Germline V gene sequence: CDR1 SGHDT, CDR2 YYEEEE. V shed 3 bases and J 7 bases; nucleotides not matched to a gene: 4. This CDR3 spans 13 amino acids. CDR3 amino acids: CASSSGDRAGYTF. Here the CDR3 DNA reads TGTGCCAGCAGCTCTGGGGACAGGGCTGGCTACACCTTC.

This clonotype was found many times. The genes are TRBV6-6 and TRBJ1-4; 7 nucleotides agree with TRBD1. Losses at the gene ends were 8 bases for V and 3 bases for J; bases not matched to a gene: 6. CDR1 and CDR2 from the germline V gene are MNHNY and SVGAGI (reference sequence). This CDR3 is built from 14 residues. CDR3: CASVRGLANEKLFF. CDR3 DNA sequence: TGTGCCAGCGTCAGGGGGTTAGCTAATGAAAAACTGTTTTTT.

This clonotype has only a few counts. This chain connects TRBV2 to TRBJ1-1; no definite D call. Germline CDR1 is SNHLY and CDR2 is FYNNEI. The CDR3 has 10 residues. V dropped 10 bases and J dropped 0 bases, with 3 bases sitting between them. CDR3 nucleotide sequence: TGTGCCACACTGAACACTGAAGCTTTCTTT. It is translated as CATLNTEAFF.

This clonotype was detected a few times. The V call is TRBV7-9, the J call TRBJ1-3; D gene uncertain. The V end was cut by 1 base, the J end by 8 bases, with 6 bases between. In germline, CDR1 is SEHNR, CDR2 FQNEAQ (reference sequence). CDR3 size: 12 residues. Written as DNA, the CDR3 is TGTGCCAGCAGCTTAGTGTCCTACACCATATATTTT. It codes for CASSLVSYTIYF.

The V call is TRBV20-1, the J call TRBJ1-1; D is unresolved. This CDR3 region has 11 residues. The germline gives CDR1 DFQATT, CDR2 SNEGSKA (reference sequence). The V end lost 4 bases, the J end lost 3 bases, and 6 bases lay between the germline ends. This CDR3 reads CSATGYTEAFF. As DNA, the CDR3 is TGCAGTGCTACGGGGTACACTGAAGCTTTCTTT.

The table lists this clonotype with a few counts. The chain combines TRBV2 with TRBJ2-3, with TRBD1 identical over 9 bases. Losses at the gene ends were 4 bases for V and 3 bases for J; bases not matched to a gene: 5. CDR1 and CDR2 (germline): SNHLY, FYNNEI. This CDR3 region has 15 residues. DNA for the CDR3: TGTGCCAGCAGTGGACAGGGGGTTAGGACAGATACGCAGTATTTT. It specifies CASSGQGVRTDTQYF.

This clonotype was counted only a few times. The chain combines TRBV18 with TRBJ2-1; TRBD2 agrees at 11 bases. V shed 9 bases and J 6 bases; nucleotides not matched to a gene: 4. CDR3 length: 13 amino acids. Germline V CDR1 and CDR2: KGHSH, LQKENI. CDR3 sequence (DNA): TGTGCCAGTACTAGCGGGGGCCCCAATGAGCAGTTCTTC. It yields the protein CASTSGGPNEQFF.

This clonotype was observed a few times. The gene calls are TRBV27 and TRBJ2-3; 7 nucleotides agree with TRBD2. From germline, CDR1 is MNHEY and CDR2 SMNVEV (reference sequence). The CDR3 length is 17 residues. Trimming took 4 bases from V and 5 from J; bases not matched to a gene: 15. The CDR3 loop reads CASSSRTAGVLRDTQYF. Here the CDR3 DNA reads TGTGCCAGCAGTTCCCGAACCGCGGGGGTATTGCGAGATACGCAGTATTTT.